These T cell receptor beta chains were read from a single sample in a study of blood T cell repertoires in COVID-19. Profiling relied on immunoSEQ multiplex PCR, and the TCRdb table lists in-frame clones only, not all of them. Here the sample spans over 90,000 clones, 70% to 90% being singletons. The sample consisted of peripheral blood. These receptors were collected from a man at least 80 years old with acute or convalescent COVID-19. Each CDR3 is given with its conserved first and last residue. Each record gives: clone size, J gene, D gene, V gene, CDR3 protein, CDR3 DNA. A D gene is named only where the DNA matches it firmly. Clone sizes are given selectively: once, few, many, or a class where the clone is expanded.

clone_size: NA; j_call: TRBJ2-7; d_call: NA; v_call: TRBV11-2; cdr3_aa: CASSLRQPDNTPYEQYF; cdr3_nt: TGTGCCAGCAGCTTAAGGCAACCCGACAACACACCATACGAGCAGTACTTC
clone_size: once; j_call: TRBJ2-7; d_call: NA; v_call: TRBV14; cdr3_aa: CASSLTLTGAFEQYF; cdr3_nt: TGTGCCAGCAGCCTCACCTTGACAGGTGCGTTCGAGCAGTACTTC
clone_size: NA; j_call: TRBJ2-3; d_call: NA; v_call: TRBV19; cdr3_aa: CASSQAHTQYF; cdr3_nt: TGTGCCAGTAGCCAGGCGCATACGCAGTATTTT
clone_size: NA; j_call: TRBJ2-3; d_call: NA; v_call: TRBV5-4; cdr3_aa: CASSSDTATSTDTQYF; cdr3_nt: TGTGCCAGCAGCTCGGACACCGCCACTAGCACAGATACGCAGTATTTT
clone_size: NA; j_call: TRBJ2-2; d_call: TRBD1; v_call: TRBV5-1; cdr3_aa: CASSLGTGGTGELFF; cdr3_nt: TGCGCCAGCAGCCTCGGGACAGGGGGCACCGGGGAGCTGTTTTTT
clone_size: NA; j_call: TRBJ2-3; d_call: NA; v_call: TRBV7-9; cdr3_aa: CASSLEGHTDTQYF; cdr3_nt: TGTGCCAGCAGCTTAGAGGGACATACAGATACGCAGTATTTT
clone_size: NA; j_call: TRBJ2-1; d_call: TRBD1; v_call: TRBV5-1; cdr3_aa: CASSPGQGTYNEQFF; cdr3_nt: TGCGCCAGCAGCCCTGGACAGGGGACCTACAATGAGCAGTTCTTC
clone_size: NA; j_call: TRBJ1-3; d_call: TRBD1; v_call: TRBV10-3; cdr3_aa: CAISGQGSGNTIYF; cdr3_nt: TGTGCCATCAGTGGACAGGGTTCTGGAAACACCATATATTTT
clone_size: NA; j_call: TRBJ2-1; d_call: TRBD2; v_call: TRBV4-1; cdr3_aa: CASSLLGLAAVNEQFF; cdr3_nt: TGCGCCAGCAGCCTCCTCGGACTAGCGGCGGTCAATGAGCAGTTCTTC
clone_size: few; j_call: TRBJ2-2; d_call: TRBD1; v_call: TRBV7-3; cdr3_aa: CASSPQGAQGGELFF; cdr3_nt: TGTGCCAGCAGCCCACAGGGGGCGCAGGGCGGGGAGCTGTTTTTT
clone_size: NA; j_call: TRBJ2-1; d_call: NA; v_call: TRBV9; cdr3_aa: CASSVGVGGNEQFF; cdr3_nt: TGTGCCAGCAGCGTAGGCGTGGGGGGCAATGAGCAGTTCTTC
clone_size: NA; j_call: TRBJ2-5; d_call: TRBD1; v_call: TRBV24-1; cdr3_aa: CATSDPGTAQETQYF; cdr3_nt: TGTGCCACCAGTGATCCAGGGACAGCCCAAGAGACCCAGTACTTC
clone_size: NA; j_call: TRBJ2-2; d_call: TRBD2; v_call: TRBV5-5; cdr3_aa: CASSFAGGPSTGELFF; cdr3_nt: TGTGCCAGCAGCTTCGCGGGAGGGCCCAGCACCGGGGAGCTGTTTTTT
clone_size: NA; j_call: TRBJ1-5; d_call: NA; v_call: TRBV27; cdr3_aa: CASSSGVYSNQPQHF; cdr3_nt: TGTGCCAGCAGTTCCGGGGTGTATAGCAATCAGCCCCAGCATTTT
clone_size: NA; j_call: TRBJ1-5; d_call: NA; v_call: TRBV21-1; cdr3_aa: CASSKALRVGGQPQHF; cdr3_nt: TGTGCCAGCAGCAAAGCGCTGAGGGTTGGAGGTCAGCCCCAGCATTTT
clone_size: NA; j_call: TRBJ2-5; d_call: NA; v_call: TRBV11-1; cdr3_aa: CASSLAGLAETQYF; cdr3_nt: TGTGCCAGCAGCTTAGCAGGGCTAGCAGAGACCCAGTACTTC
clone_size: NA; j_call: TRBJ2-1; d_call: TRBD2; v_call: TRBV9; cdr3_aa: CASSPRGREGNEQFF; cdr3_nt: TGTGCCAGCAGTCCAAGGGGACGGGAGGGGAATGAGCAGTTCTTC
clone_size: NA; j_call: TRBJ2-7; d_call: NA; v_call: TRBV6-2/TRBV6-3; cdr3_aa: CASSNTGYEQYF; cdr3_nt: TGTGCCAGCAGTAATACAGGCTACGAGCAGTACTTC
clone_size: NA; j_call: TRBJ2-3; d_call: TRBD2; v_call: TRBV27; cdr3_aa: CASSFELAGTDTQYF; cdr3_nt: TGTGCCAGCAGTTTCGAGCTAGCGGGCACAGATACGCAGTATTTT
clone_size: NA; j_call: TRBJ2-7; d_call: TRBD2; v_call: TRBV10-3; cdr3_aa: CAISPSGSYEQYF; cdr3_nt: TGTGCCATCAGTCCTAGCGGGAGTTACGAGCAGTACTTC
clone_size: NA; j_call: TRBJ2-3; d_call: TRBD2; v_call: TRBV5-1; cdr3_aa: CASSLVSGRRTDTQYF; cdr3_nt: TGCGCCAGCAGCTTGGTTAGCGGGAGGCGCACAGATACGCAGTATTTT
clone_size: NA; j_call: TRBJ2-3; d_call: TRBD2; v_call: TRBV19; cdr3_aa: CASLQGSGTFADTQYF; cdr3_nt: TGTGCCAGCCTCCAAGGGAGCGGGACCTTTGCAGATACGCAGTATTTT
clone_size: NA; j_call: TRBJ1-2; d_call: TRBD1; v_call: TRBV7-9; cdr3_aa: CASSPDRGRGYTF; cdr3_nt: TGTGCCAGCAGCCCGGACAGGGGACGCGGCTACACCTTC
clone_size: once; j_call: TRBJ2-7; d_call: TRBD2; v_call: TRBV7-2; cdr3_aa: CASSLSSGEDYEQYF; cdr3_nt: TGTGCCAGCAGCTTATCTAGCGGGGAAGACTACGAGCAGTACTTC
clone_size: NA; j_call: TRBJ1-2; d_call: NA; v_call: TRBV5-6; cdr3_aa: CASSDTGLGYGYTF; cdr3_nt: TGTGCCAGCAGCGATACAGGGCTTGGGTATGGCTACACCTTC
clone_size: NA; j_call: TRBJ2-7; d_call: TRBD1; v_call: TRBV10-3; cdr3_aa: CAISYRDRGSEQYF; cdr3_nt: TGTGCCATCAGCTACCGGGACAGGGGATCCGAGCAGTACTTC
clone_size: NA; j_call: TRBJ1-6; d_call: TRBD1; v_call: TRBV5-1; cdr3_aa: CASSSGTASSYNSPLHF; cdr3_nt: TGCGCCAGCAGCTCCGGGACAGCGAGCTCCTATAATTCACCCCTCCACTTT
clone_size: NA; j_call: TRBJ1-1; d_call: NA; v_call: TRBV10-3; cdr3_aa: CAISMTVNTEAFF; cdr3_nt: TGTGCCATCAGTATGACAGTGAACACTGAAGCTTTCTTT
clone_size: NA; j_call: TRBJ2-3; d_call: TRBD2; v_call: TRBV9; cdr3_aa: CASSTGAGGSDTQYF; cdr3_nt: TGTGCCAGCAGCACCGGGGCGGGAGGGTCCGATACGCAGTATTTT
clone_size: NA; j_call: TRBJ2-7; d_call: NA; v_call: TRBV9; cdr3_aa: CASSVADPSVSVSEQYF; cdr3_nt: TGTGCCAGCAGCGTAGCGGATCCTAGCGTGAGCGTATCCGAGCAGTACTTC
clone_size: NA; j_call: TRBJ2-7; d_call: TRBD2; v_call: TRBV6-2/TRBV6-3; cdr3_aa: CASSYWASSGSYEQYF; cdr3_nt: TGTGCCAGCAGTTATTGGGCGTCTAGCGGGTCCTACGAGCAGTACTTC
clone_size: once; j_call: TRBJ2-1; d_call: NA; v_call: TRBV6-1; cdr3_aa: CASSGPRGNEQFF; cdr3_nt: TGTGCCAGCAGTGGCCCTAGGGGGAATGAGCAGTTCTTC
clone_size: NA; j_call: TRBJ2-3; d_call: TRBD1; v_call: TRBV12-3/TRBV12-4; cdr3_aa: CASSFFRDSDLYF; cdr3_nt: TGTGCCAGCAGTTTCTTCCGGGACAGTGATCTGTATTTT
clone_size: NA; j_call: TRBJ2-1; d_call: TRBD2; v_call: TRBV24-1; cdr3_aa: CATSDSIGLAAYNEQFF; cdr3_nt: TGTGCCACCAGTGATTCAATAGGACTAGCGGCCTACAATGAGCAGTTCTTC
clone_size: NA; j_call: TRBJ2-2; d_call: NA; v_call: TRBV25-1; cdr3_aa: CASSATRIAFPNTGELFF; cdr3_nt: TGTGCCAGCAGTGCCACAAGAATCGCCTTTCCGAACACCGGGGAGCTGTTTTTT